This passage covers 24 T cell receptor beta chains from one sample sequenced in a study of T cell responses to AZD1222 COVID-19 vaccine. The assay was immunoSEQ multiplex PCR, and TCRdb's table has in-frame clones only and misses some. The repertoire consists of about 130,000 clones, with 65% to 90% occurring once and the leading ten covering around 8%. The input for sequencing was peripheral blood, taken 28 days after the second dose of the MenACWY control vaccine. Receptor source: an adult who received the MenACWY meningococcal vaccine as a control.

The gene calls are TRBV7-2 and TRBJ1-5, with D unresolved. Trimming removed 1 base from V and 7 bases from J, with 8 bases in between. Germline V gene sequence: CDR1 SGHTA, CDR2 FQGNSA. The CDR3 covers 13 residues. The CDR3 is CASSLVGSQPQHF. DNA for the CDR3: TGTGCCAGCAGCTTAGTAGGGTCCCAGCCCCAGCATTTT.

The chain joins TRBV2 to TRBJ2-3; 9 nucleotides line up with TRBD1. The CDR3 is made up of 14 amino acids. With 7 bases clipped from V and 4 bases from J, the junction kept 6 bases outside the gene matches. Germline V gives CDR1 SNHLY, CDR2 FYNNEI. The CDR3 loop is CASKTGGRPDTQYF. The CDR3 coding sequence is TGTGCCAGCAAGACAGGGGGTCGTCCAGATACGCAGTATTTT.

The chain employs TRBV9 and TRBJ2-5; possibly TRBD1 or TRBD2 for D (6 bases each). This CDR3 comprises 15 residues. V gave up 3 bases and J gave up 7 bases, with 19 bases separating them. Looked up from germline, CDR1 is SGDLS and CDR2 is YYNGEE. DNA for the CDR3: TGTGCCAGCAGCGCAACTGGGGGGCCAATAGGGACCCAGTACTTC. Translated, it gives CASSATGGPIGTQYF.

This clone was seen only once. The chain carries TRBV24-1 and TRBJ1-1; 8 bases agree with TRBD1. From germline, CDR1 is KGHDR and CDR2 SFDVKD. The CDR3 is made up of 14 amino acids. V lost 5 bases, J lost 5 bases, and 6 bases stayed unmatched. The CDR3 region has the DNA TGTGCCACCAGTGGACCCGGGACAGGAACTGAAGCTTTCTTT. It translates to CATSGPGTGTEAFF.

This sequence joins TRBV6-6 and TRBJ1-2; 10 bases are a match to TRBD1. There are 14 residues in the CDR3. Losses at the gene ends were 6 bases for V and 5 bases for J; bases not matched to a gene: 6. Germline CDR1 reads MNHNY; CDR2 reads SVGAGI (reference sequence). The CDR3 DNA sequence: TGTGCCAGCAGCCCCGGGACAGGGGTATATGGCTACACCTTC. Translated: CASSPGTGVYGYTF.

The chain uses TRBV7-9 and TRBJ2-7; the match to TRBD1 covers 7 bases. The CDR3 is made up of 14 amino acids. Germline V gene sequence: CDR1 SEHNR, CDR2 FQNEAQ (reference sequence). The CDR3 DNA is TGTGCATGTGAACGAACAGGGGTCCCCTACGAGCAGTACTTC. Translating it yields CACERTGVPYEQYF.

V gene TRBV5-4 combines with J gene TRBJ1-1, with D hard to call. The CDR3 is made up of 13 amino acids. From germline, CDR1 is SGHNT and CDR2 YYREEE (reference sequence). V was trimmed by 2 bases and J by 4 bases, leaving 9 bases between them. The CDR3 DNA is TGTGCCAGCAGCTTTTTGCCGGGCACTGAAGCTTTCTTT. Encoded protein: CASSFLPGTEAFF.

Notes on this clone: Different DNA sequences within this sample yield the same CDR3. J is TRBJ1-6 and V is TRBV4-2, with D perhaps matching TRBD1 (5 bases). The CDR3 consists of 13 residues. Germline CDR1 and CDR2: LGHNA and YNFKEQ. V shed 1 base and J shed 8 bases, with 6 bases lying between them. CDR3 sequence reads: CASSQGGDSPLHF. DNA for the CDR3: TGTGCCAGCAGCCAAGGGGGGGATTCACCCCTCCACTTT.

This clone showed up just once. The chain recombines TRBV15 with TRBJ1-5; no clear D. Germline V gene sequence: CDR1 LNHNV, CDR2 YYDKDF (reference sequence). This CDR3 has 15 residues. The V gene lost 0 bases and the J gene lost 5 bases, with 11 bases spanning the gap. CDR3 residues: CATSRDRGGYQPQHF. The CDR3, as DNA: TGTGCCACCAGCAGAGACCGAGGAGGTTATCAGCCCCAGCATTTT. Looking up the rest from reference TRBV15 and TRBJ1-5 gives the full variable domain: DAMVIQNPRYQVTQFGKPVTLSCSQTLNHNVMYWYQQKSSQAPKLLFHYYDKDFNNEADTPDNFQSRRPNTSFCFLDIRSPGLGDTAMYLCATSRDRGGYQPQHFGDGTRLSIL.

Note on this clone: The sample has other DNA sequences that encode this CDR3 too. The chain couples TRBV7-8 to TRBJ1-1; 7 bases agree with TRBD1. This CDR3 has 14 amino acids. The V gene end was trimmed by 2 bases and the J gene end by 1 base; junction bases not matched to a gene: 1. Germline V gene sequence: CDR1 SGHVS, CDR2 FQNEAQ. CDR3 nucleotide sequence: TGTGCCAGCAGCTTACAGGGGGGGAACACTGAAGCTTTCTTT. Translated, it gives CASSLQGGNTEAFF.

In this sample, this clone turned up a few times. The chain combines TRBV5-5 with TRBJ2-1, with 13 bases aligning to TRBD2. The CDR3 covers 15 residues. Trimming removed 3 bases from V and 9 bases from J; junction bases left unmatched: 6. Germline CDR1 SGHKS, CDR2 YYEKEE (reference sequence). In DNA form, the CDR3 reads TGTGCCAGCAGCTACGGACTAGCGGGAGTTACTGAGCAGTTCTTC. Translation: CASSYGLAGVTEQFF.

The V call is TRBV27, the J call TRBJ2-3, with TRBD2 identical over 13 bases. CDR3 length: 17 amino acids. Trimming removed 5 bases from V and 2 bases from J; junction bases left unmatched: 7. Per the germline V gene, CDR1 is MNHEY and CDR2 is SMNVEV (reference sequence). This CDR3 reads CASSTTSGGFSTDTQYF. Written as DNA, the CDR3 is TGTGCCAGCAGTACGACTAGCGGGGGGTTCTCCACAGATACGCAGTATTTT.

This chain links TRBV3-1 (or the pseudogene TRBV3-2) with TRBJ2-1; no clear D. The length of the CDR3 is 14 residues. CDR1 is LGHDT, CDR2 YNNKEL, per germline (reference sequence). The ends were cut back, 2 bases at V and 5 bases at J, with 10 bases in the middle. The CDR3 nucleotides read TGTGCCAGCAGCCAATATCAGAAAAACAATGAGCAGTTCTTC. This codes for CASSQYQKNNEQFF.

The chain recombines TRBV4-2 with TRBJ2-1; 11 nucleotides agree with TRBD2. Germline CDR1 reads LGHNA; CDR2 reads YNFKEQ. CDR3 length: 18 residues. V was clipped by 0 bases and J by 9 bases; unmatched bases: 13. CDR3 sequence (DNA): TGTGCCAGCAGCCAAGATGGGATTACATTACTAGCGGGAGTTGAGCAGTTCTTC. This codes for CASSQDGITLLAGVEQFF.

The chain uses TRBV18 and TRBJ1-3; 7 bases map to TRBD1. With 4 bases clipped from V and 4 bases from J, the junction kept 4 bases outside the gene matches. The CDR3 loop spans 14 amino acids. Germline lookup yields CDR1 KGHSH and CDR2 LQKENI. CDR3 sequence reads: CASSLDRTGNTIYF. DNA of the CDR3: TGTGCCAGCTCACTGGACAGGACGGGAAACACCATATATTTT.

The chain has TRBV4-1 and TRBJ1-6; no clear D gene. V lost 0 bases to trimming and J lost 8 bases, with 5 bases between them. The CDR3 covers 13 residues. CDR1 and CDR2 (germline): MGHRA, YSYEKL. The CDR3 nucleotides are TGCGCCAGCAGCCAAGATTCAGATTCACCCCTCCACTTT. This encodes CASSQDSDSPLHF.

This CDR3 reads CASSQIGPRGQSPLHF. Here the CDR3 DNA reads TGTGCCAGCAGCCAAATCGGCCCCAGGGGGCAATCACCCCTCCACTTT. The V gene is TRBV14, the J gene TRBJ1-6, with TRBD1 identical over 8 bases. Losses at the gene ends were 2 bases for V and 10 bases for J; bases not matched to a gene: 10. The CDR3 contains 16 residues. Germline assignment: CDR1 SGHDN and CDR2 FVKESK.

V usage is TRBV19 and J usage is TRBJ2-6, with 10 bases that match TRBD1. The CDR3 extends over 17 amino acids. The ends lost 6 bases at V and 1 base at J; junction bases unmatched: 6. CDR1 is LNHDA, CDR2 SQIVND, per germline (reference sequence). The CDR3 spells CASRSRDRGSGANVLTF. The CDR3 region has the DNA TGTGCCAGTAGAAGCCGGGACAGGGGATCTGGGGCCAACGTCCTGACTTTC.

The chain couples TRBV5-1 to TRBJ2-5; D gene uncertain. There are 14 residues in the CDR3. With 1 base removed from V and 1 base from J, the gap between germline ends came to 8 bases. CDR1 is SGHRS, CDR2 YFSETQ, per germline. CDR3 loop: CASSLNGVQETQYF. The CDR3 coding sequence is TGCGCCAGCAGCTTGAATGGGGTCCAAGAGACCCAGTACTTC.

The chain is built from TRBV5-8 and TRBJ2-1; D not certain. The CDR3 length is 12 residues. The V end was cut by 3 bases, the J end by 6 bases, with 7 bases between. Germline V gene data show CDR1 as SGHTS and CDR2 as YDEGEE. DNA of the CDR3: TGTGCCAGCAGCTCTCAGCCCAATGAGCAGTTCTTC. It codes for CASSSQPNEQFF.

The chain carries TRBV2 and TRBJ1-5; TRBD1 is a possible D gene (5 bases). With 2 bases removed from V and 0 bases from J, the gap between germline ends came to 11 bases. There are 16 residues in the CDR3. Germline loops: CDR1 SNHLY, CDR2 FYNNEI. The DNA of the CDR3 is TGTGCCAGCAGTGAAAGGCGGAGGGGTAGCAATCAGCCCCAGCATTTT. Translated: CASSERRRGSNQPQHF. Filled out from reference TRBV2 and TRBJ1-5, the complete variable domain reads EPEVTQTPSHQVTQMGQEVILRCVPISNHLYFYWYRQILGQKVEFLVSFYNNEISEKSEIFDDQFSVERPDGSNFTLKIRSTKLEDSAMYFCASSERRRGSNQPQHFGDGTRLSIL.

This chain uses TRBV30 with TRBJ1-2, with a possible D match to TRBD1 (6 bases). V gave up 1 base and J gave up 6 bases, with 15 bases separating them. The germline CDR1 and CDR2 sequences are GTSNPN and SVGIG (reference sequence). The CDR3 has 14 amino acids. CDR3 DNA sequence: TGTGCCTGGAGTGCCACAGGGAGGGGGGATGGCTACACCTTC. Protein product: CAWSATGRGDGYTF.

This clone has just one count. The chain links TRBV21-1 to TRBJ1-1. TRBV21-1 represents a pseudogene. The CDR3 runs 17 residues. The DNA of the CDR3 is TGTGCCAGCATCAAGGGGTGGGGGGCCCAGAAGAACACTGAAGCTTTCTTT. Amino acid sequence: CASIKGWGAQKNTEAFF.

The chain links TRBV7-9 to TRBJ1-3; a possible D gene is TRBD1 (6 bases). Germline-derived CDR1 and CDR2 are SEHNR and FQNEAQ (reference sequence). This CDR3 contains 14 residues. Between the trimmed V and J ends, which lost 5 bases and 4 bases, there was a span of 12 bases. This CDR3 reads CASSPQGPGNTIYF. CDR3 nucleotide sequence: TGTGCCAGCAGCCCGCAGGGGCCGGGAAACACCATATATTTT.